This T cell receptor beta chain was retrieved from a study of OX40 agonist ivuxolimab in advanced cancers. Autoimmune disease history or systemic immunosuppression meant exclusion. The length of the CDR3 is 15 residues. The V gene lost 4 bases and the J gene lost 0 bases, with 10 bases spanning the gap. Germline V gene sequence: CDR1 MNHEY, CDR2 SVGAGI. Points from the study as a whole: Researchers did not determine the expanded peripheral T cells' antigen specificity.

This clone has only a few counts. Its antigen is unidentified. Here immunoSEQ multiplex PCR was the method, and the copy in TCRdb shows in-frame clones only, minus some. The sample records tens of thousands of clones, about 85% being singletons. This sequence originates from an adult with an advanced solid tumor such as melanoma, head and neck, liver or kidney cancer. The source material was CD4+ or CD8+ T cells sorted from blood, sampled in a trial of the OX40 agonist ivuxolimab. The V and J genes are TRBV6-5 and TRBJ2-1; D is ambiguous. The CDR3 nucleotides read TGTGCCAGCAGTTTTACAGATAGCTCCTACAATGAGCAGTTCTTC. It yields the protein CASSFTDSSYNEQFF.